This TCR beta chain derives from a study of T-cell reconstitution after alpha-beta-depleted transplantation in children. Unique molecular identifiers were used to barcode this TCRbeta library. TCRdb reprocessed the PCR reads via MiXCR and lists one record per CDR3 protein. The sample includes about 120,000 distinct CDR3 sequences, 23% of them seen just once. A few counts support this clonotype. The sequence derives from a male patient between 2 and 10 years old who had a stem cell transplant for chronic granulomatous disease, so the T cells may come from the graft donor. Sample: PBMCs, mostly from graft donor cells, taken 180 days after TCRalphabeta/CD19-depleted stem cell transplant.

CDR3 sequence reads: CASSLVTGSNYYEQYF. For the CDR3, the DNA is TGCGCCAGCAGCTTGGTGACAGGCTCTAACTACTACGAGCAGTACTTC. The chain recombines TRBV5-1 with TRBJ2-7; D is possibly TRBD1 (6 bases). With 0 bases removed from V and 3 bases from J, the gap between germline ends came to 16 bases. The CDR3 length is 16 residues. Germline V gene sequence: CDR1 SGHRS, CDR2 YFSETQ.